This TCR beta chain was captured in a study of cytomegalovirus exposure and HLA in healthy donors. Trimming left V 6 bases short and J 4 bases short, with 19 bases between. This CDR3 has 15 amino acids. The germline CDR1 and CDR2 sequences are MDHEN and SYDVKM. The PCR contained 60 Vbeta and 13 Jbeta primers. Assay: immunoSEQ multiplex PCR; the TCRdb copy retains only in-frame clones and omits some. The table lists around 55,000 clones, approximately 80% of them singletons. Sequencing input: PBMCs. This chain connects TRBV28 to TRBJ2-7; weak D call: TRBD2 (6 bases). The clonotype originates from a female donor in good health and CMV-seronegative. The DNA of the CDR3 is TGTGCCAGCAGGCCGCCGGGACTCCAATTTTACGAGCAGTACTTC. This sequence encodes CASRPPGLQFYEQYF.